This TCR beta chain was identified during a study of Graves' ophthalmopathy and Graves' hyperthyroidism. On the study more broadly: The authors defined stable hyperthyroidism as no ophthalmopathy within 18 months of follow-up. Study observations and caveats: For predicting ophthalmopathy progression, the model had almost 71% sensitivity and roughly 76% specificity.

The CDR3 runs 14 residues. CDR1 and CDR2 (germline): DFQATT, SNEGSKA (reference sequence). With 0 bases removed from V and 5 bases from J, the gap between germline ends came to 13 bases. The authors amplified TCR beta CDR3 regions, and they did so from RNA transcripts for repertoire sequencing. RT-PCR in the first round used HTBI primers; a second-round multiplex PCR followed. TCRdb re-analysed the multiplex PCR reads in MiXCR, keeping a single row per CDR3 protein. The sample shows approximately 1.2 million distinct CDR3 sequences, roughly two fifths of them seen only once. This clonotype was observed at least ten times. Its specificity is unknown.

The clonotype originates from an adult man with Graves' hyperthyroidism. Sequences were obtained from peripheral blood or thyroid tissue (not recorded which). The V and J genes are TRBV20-1 and TRBJ2-5; D might be TRBD2 (6 bases). In DNA, the CDR3 is TGCAGTGCTAGAGACGGGGGTTCGGGGGAGACCCAGTACTTC. Translation: CSARDGGSGETQYF.